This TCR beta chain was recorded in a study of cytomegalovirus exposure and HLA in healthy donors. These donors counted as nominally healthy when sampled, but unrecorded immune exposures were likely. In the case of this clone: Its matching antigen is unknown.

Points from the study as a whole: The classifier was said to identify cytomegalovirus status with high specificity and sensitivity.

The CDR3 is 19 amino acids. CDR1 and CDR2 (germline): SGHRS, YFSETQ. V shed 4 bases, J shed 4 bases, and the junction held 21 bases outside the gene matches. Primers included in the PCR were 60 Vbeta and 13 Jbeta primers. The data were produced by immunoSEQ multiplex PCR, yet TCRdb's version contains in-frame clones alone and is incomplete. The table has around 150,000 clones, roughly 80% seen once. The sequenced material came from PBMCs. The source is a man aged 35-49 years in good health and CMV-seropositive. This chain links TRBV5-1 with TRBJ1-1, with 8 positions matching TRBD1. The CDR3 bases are TGCGCCAGCAGCCCGGACAGGGAACTTGGGTTCCTTAAGAGCACTGAAGCTTTCTTT. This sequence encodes CASSPDRELGFLKSTEAFF.